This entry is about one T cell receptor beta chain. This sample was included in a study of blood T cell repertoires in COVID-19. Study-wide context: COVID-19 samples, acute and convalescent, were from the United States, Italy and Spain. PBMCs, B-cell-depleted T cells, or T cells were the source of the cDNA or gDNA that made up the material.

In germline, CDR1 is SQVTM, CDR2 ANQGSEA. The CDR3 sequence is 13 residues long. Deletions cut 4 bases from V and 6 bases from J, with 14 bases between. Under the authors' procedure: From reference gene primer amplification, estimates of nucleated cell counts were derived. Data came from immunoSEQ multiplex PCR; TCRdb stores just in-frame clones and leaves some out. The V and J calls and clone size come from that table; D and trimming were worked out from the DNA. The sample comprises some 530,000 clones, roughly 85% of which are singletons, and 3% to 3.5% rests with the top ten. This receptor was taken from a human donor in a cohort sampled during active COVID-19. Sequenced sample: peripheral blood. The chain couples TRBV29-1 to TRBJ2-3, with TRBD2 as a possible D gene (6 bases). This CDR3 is CSVGSGGIDTQYF. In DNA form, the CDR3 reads TGCAGCGTTGGGTCGGGCGGGATCGATACGCAGTATTTT.